These 10 T cell receptor beta chains were sequenced from one sample in a study of PD-L1 blockade in urothelial cancer. Using immunoSEQ multiplex PCR, the repertoire was profiled, and TCRdb retains in-frame clones only, with some absent. The data contain approximately 100,000 clones, around 93% of them singletons. Sequencing used PBMCs, obtained around atezolizumab (anti-PD-L1) treatment. These receptors came from an elderly woman with urothelial cancer.

The chain recombines TRBV6-6 with TRBJ2-3; possible D gene TRBD2, 5 bases. This CDR3 spans 12 amino acids. Germline V CDR1 and CDR2: MNHNY, SVGAGI (reference sequence). V shed 5 bases and J shed 10 bases, with 13 bases lying between them. The CDR3 sequence is CASSPWESSQYF. The CDR3, as DNA: TGTGCCAGCAGTCCATGGGAGAGCTCGCAGTATTTT.

The gene calls are TRBV6-1 and TRBJ1-2; weak D call: TRBD1 (5 bases). CDR1 and CDR2 (germline): MNHNS, SASEGT. Trimming took 4 bases from V and 2 from J, leaving 8 bases between them. The CDR3 totals 13 residues. CDR3: CASSVDSNYGYTF. Written as DNA, the CDR3 is TGTGCCAGCAGTGTCGACAGCAACTATGGCTACACCTTC.

The chain carries TRBV5-4 and TRBJ2-1, with D uncertain. The germline V and J ends were trimmed by 4 bases and 5 bases, with 13 bases remaining between them. The germline CDR1 and CDR2 sequences are SGHNT and YYREEE (reference sequence). The CDR3 length is 14 residues. In nucleotides, the CDR3 is TGTGCCAGCAGCCCCAGTGGGCGTAACAATGAGCAGTTCTTC. Protein product: CASSPSGRNNEQFF.

The chain uses TRBV7-9 and TRBJ1-2, with D possibly matching TRBD1 (5 bases). The CDR3 loop spans 18 amino acids. The germline gives CDR1 SEHNR, CDR2 FQNEAQ (reference sequence). The ends were cut back, 0 bases at V and 3 bases at J, with 20 bases in the middle. CDR3 sequence reads: CASSLASGSLGDYYGYTF. CDR3 nucleotide sequence: TGTGCCAGCAGCTTAGCGTCAGGCAGCCTAGGGGACTACTATGGCTACACCTTC. The whole variable domain, remainder taken from reference TRBV7-9 and TRBJ1-2, is DTGVSQNPRHKITKRGQNVTFRCDPISEHNRLYWYRQTLGQGPEFLTYFQNEAQLEKSRLLSDRFSAERPKGSFSTLEIQRTEQGDSAMYLCASSLASGSLGDYYGYTFGSGTRLTVV.

V is TRBV10-2 and J is TRBJ2-7; D unresolved. The germline CDR1 and CDR2 sequences are WSHSY and SAAADI. The V end lost 0 bases, the J end lost 0 bases, and 12 bases lay between the germline ends. The length of the CDR3 is 16 residues. CDR3 sequence: CASSESVGRVSYEQYF. The CDR3, as DNA: TGCGCCAGCAGTGAGTCGGTGGGTCGGGTCTCCTACGAGCAGTACTTC.

CDR3 region: CASSSLAGGSVSYEQYF. The CDR3 coding sequence is TGTGCCAGCAGCTCACTAGCGGGAGGCTCGGTCTCCTACGAGCAGTACTTC. V gene TRBV7-8 combines with J gene TRBJ2-7, with 12 bases lining up with TRBD2. CDR3 length: 17 residues. V dropped 4 bases and J dropped 0; count of bases not matched to a gene: 7. CDR1 is SGHVS and CDR2 is FQNEAQ in the germline V gene. The full variable domain, in which reference TRBV7-8 and TRBJ2-7 provide the parts outside the CDR3, is GAGVSQSPRYKVAKRGQDVALRCDPISGHVSLFWYQQALGQGPEFLTYFQNEAQLDKSGLPSDRFFAERPEGSVSTLKIQRTQQEDSAVYLCASSSLAGGSVSYEQYFGPGTRLTVT.

V and J are TRBV9 and TRBJ2-2, with 9 bases identical to TRBD2. The CDR3 is made up of 17 amino acids. Losses at the gene ends were 0 bases for V and 7 bases for J; bases not matched to a gene: 10. Germline CDR1 is SGDLS and CDR2 is YYNGEE. CDR3 nucleotides: TGTGCCAGCAGCGTAGAACTGGCGGGAGGGCCGAACGGGGAGCTGTTTTTT. This encodes CASSVELAGGPNGELFF.

V is TRBV15 and J is TRBJ2-5; TRBD2 matches 9 bases. The V gene end was trimmed by 3 bases and the J gene end by 0 bases; junction bases not matched to a gene: 5. Germline V CDR1 and CDR2: LNHNV, YYDKDF (reference sequence). The CDR3 runs to 16 residues. The CDR3 here is CATSRAWTSDQETQYF. The CDR3 DNA sequence: TGTGCCACCAGCAGGGCTTGGACTAGCGACCAAGAGACCCAGTACTTC.

This clone has only a few counts. This rearrangement joins TRBV18 to TRBJ1-1; TRBD1 is a possible D gene (5 bases). Deletions cut 3 bases from V and 9 bases from J, with 11 bases between. Germline V CDR1 and CDR2: KGHSH, LQKENI. This CDR3 comprises 12 residues. The CDR3 region is CASSPSDRQAFF. The CDR3 region has the DNA TGTGCCAGCTCACCCTCTGACAGACAAGCTTTCTTT.

The chain combines TRBV5-1 with TRBJ1-2, with 7 bases lining up with TRBD1. The length of the CDR3 is 15 residues. J was trimmed by 4 bases and V by 0 bases; bases with no gene match: 6. CDR1 and CDR2 (germline): SGHRS, YFSETQ. CDR3 sequence (DNA): TGCGCCAGCAGCTTGGCCGGGACAGCAAGCTATGGCTACACCTTC. Protein product: CASSLAGTASYGYTF.